This is a list of T cell receptor beta chains from one sample in a study of Graves' ophthalmopathy and Graves' hyperthyroidism. TCRdb re-derived calls from the multiplex PCR reads in MiXCR, one entry per CDR3 protein. Among about 740,000 distinct CDR3 sequences listed, roughly 41% were seen once. The specimen sequenced was peripheral blood. The receptors were gathered from an adult man with Graves' ophthalmopathy. Each CDR3 is given with its conserved first and last residue. The D gene is left open where the match is weak. Clone size is stated in some rows and not others, as once, few, many or a class when expanded.

TRBV15	once	TRBD1	TRBJ2-5	CATRTGVAETQYF	TGTGCCACGCGGACAGGGGTGGCGGAGACCCAGTACTTC
TRBV19	many	.	TRBJ1-5	CASSMQGPATQPQHF	TGTGCCAGTAGTATGCAGGGCCCGGCGACTCAGCCCCAGCATTTT
TRBV19	few	.	TRBJ2-5	CASEGPEQETQYF	TGTGCCAGCGAGGGGCCAGAGCAAGAGACCCAGTACTTC
TRBV7-9	.	.	TRBJ2-7	CASSAPRANEQYF	TGTGCCAGCAGCGCCCCGCGGGCCAACGAGCAGTACTTC
TRBV14	many	TRBD1	TRBJ2-2	CASSRRQGHTGELFF	TGTGCCAGCAGTCGGAGACAGGGGCACACCGGGGAGCTGTTTTTT
TRBV20-1	.	TRBD2	TRBJ2-7	CSAGTSGGSEQYF	TGCAGTGCTGGGACTAGCGGGGGGAGCGAGCAGTACTTC
TRBV10-3	.	.	TRBJ2-5	CAISAGGHNQPQYF	TGTGCCATCAGTGCGGGGGGACACAATCAGCCCCAGTACTTC
TRBV10-3	.	TRBD2	TRBJ2-5	CASSYSRTSGEETQYF	TGTGCCAGCAGTTACTCTCGGACTAGCGGGGAAGAGACCCAGTACTTC
TRBV29-1	few	.	TRBJ1-1	CSGEKFTEAFF	TGCAGCGGGGAAAAGTTCACTGAAGCTTTCTTT
TRBV4-3	.	TRBD1	TRBJ1-3	CASSQNPRDSSGNTIYF	TGCGCCAGCAGCCAAAATCCAAGGGACAGCTCTGGAAACACCATATATTTT
TRBV7-9	many	.	TRBJ2-5	CASSRGYQETQYF	TGTGCCAGCAGCAGGGGGTACCAAGAGACCCAGTACTTC
TRBV6-1	.	.	TRBJ1-1	CASSDVRGGADTEAFF	TGTGCCAGCAGTGATGTTCGCGGGGGCGCGGACACTGAAGCTTTCTTT
TRBV7-9	.	.	TRBJ1-2	CASSLDWLNYGYTF	TGTGCCAGCAGCTTAGATTGGCTGAACTATGGCTACACCTTC
TRBV29-1	.	TRBD1	TRBJ2-3	CSVEGWGQSTDTQYF	TGCAGCGTTGAAGGGTGGGGACAGAGCACAGATACGCAGTATTTT
TRBV10-3	few	.	TRBJ1-1	CAISPPGGDTEAFF	TGTGCCATCAGCCCCCCGGGAGGGGACACTGAAGCTTTCTTT
TRBV29-1	many	.	TRBJ1-1	CSVVYPGTNTEAFF	TGCAGCGTTGTATATCCAGGAACGAACACTGAAGCTTTCTTT
TRBV10-2	many	.	TRBJ1-1	CASTGILNTEAFF	TGCGCCAGTACAGGGATTCTGAACACTGAAGCTTTCTTT
TRBV7-2	many	TRBD1	TRBJ2-5	CASSMGQKWGETQYF	TGTGCCAGCAGCATGGGACAGAAGTGGGGAGAGACCCAGTACTTC
TRBV25-1	.	.	TRBJ2-5	CASSFRPDGRATQYF	TGTGCCAGCAGTTTTAGGCCGGACGGACGAGCGACCCAGTACTTC
TRBV7-2	.	TRBD1	TRBJ1-1	CAGSVQGGVATEAFF	TGTGCCGGCAGCGTACAGGGGGGAGTCGCCACTGAAGCTTTCTTT
TRBV7-9	.	.	TRBJ2-6	CASRQVLTF	TGTGCCAGCAGGCAAGTCCTGACTTTC
TRBV2	many	.	TRBJ2-6	CASRLGPGGTGANVLTF	TGTGCCAGCAGACTCGGACCTGGAGGAACTGGGGCCAACGTCCTGACTTTC
TRBV12-3/TRBV12-4	many	.	TRBJ1-2	CASSFLGQDIRGYTF	TGTGCCAGCAGTTTTCTTGGGCAGGACATTCGTGGCTACACCTTC
TRBV10-3	.	TRBD1	TRBJ2-1	CAIQVDRYNEQFF	TGTGCCATCCAGGTGGACAGGTACAATGAGCAGTTCTTC
TRBV20-1	few	TRBD1	TRBJ2-5	CSVIRGLRETQYF	TGCAGTGTTATCAGGGGGCTGCGAGAGACCCAGTACTTC
TRBV19	.	.	TRBJ1-1	CASSMSGSATEAFF	TGTGCCAGTAGTATGTCGGGATCCGCGACTGAAGCTTTCTTT
TRBV19	.	.	TRBJ1-3	CASRTVSGNTIYF	TGTGCCAGCAGGACAGTCTCTGGAAACACCATATATTTT
TRBV29-1	.	.	TRBJ1-1	CSVKGMNTEAFF	TGCAGCGTGAAGGGTATGAACACTGAAGCTTTCTTT
TRBV29-1	many	.	TRBJ1-2	CSADTGLF	TGCAGCGCGGATACAGGATTATTC
TRBV2	many	TRBD1	TRBJ1-1	CASHDREDTEAFF	TGTGCCAGCCATGACAGGGAAGACACTGAAGCTTTCTTT
TRBV5-1	many	.	TRBJ1-2	CASSLVTGNYGYTF	TGCGCCAGCAGCTTGGTGACGGGCAACTATGGCTACACCTTC
TRBV29-1	few	TRBD1	TRBJ1-1	CSVVGTGAEAFF	TGCAGCGTTGTGGGGACAGGGGCTGAAGCTTTCTTT
TRBV29-1	many	.	TRBJ1-1	CSVQVTNTEAFF	TGCAGCGTACAGGTTACGAACACTGAAGCTTTCTTT
TRBV25-1	once	.	TRBJ1-2	CASSEAASGNTF	TGTGCCAGCAGTGAAGCGGCCTCTGGAAACACCTTC
TRBV7-4	once	TRBD1	TRBJ2-5	CASSLAYTGGEGETQYF	TGTGCCAGCAGCTTAGCGTACACAGGGGGCGAAGGGGAGACCCAGTACTTC
TRBV7-2	few	TRBD1	TRBJ1-2	CASSVGQVYGYTF	TGTGCCAGCAGCGTCGGACAGGTCTATGGCTACACCTTC
TRBV20-1	.	.	TRBJ1-2	CSAPGTGNTF	TGCAGTGCCCCAGGGACTGGAAACACCTTC
TRBV6-5	.	TRBD1	TRBJ2-7	CASSQDRDRYYF	TGTGCCAGCAGCCAGGACCGGGACAGGTACTACTTC
TRBV12-3/TRBV12-4	few	TRBD1	TRBJ1-1	CASSLSGTGAVNTEAFF	TGTGCCAGCAGTTTATCGGGGACAGGGGCGGTGAACACTGAAGCTTTCTTT
TRBV11-1	.	TRBD1	TRBJ1-2	CASVDGTVPSYGYTF	TGTGCCAGCGTAGACGGGACAGTCCCCTCCTATGGCTACACCTTC
TRBV20-1	.	TRBD2	TRBJ2-7	CSARDPWRGSSEQYF	TGCAGTGCTAGAGACCCATGGCGGGGGTCGAGCGAGCAGTACTTC
TRBV20-1	few	.	TRBJ2-7	CSARVDIEQYF	TGCAGTGCTAGAGTGGATATCGAGCAGTACTTC
TRBV24-1	.	.	TRBJ1-5	CAISVGGEDTGGNQPQHF	TGTGCCATCAGTGTGGGGGGTGAGGACACCGGGGGCAATCAGCCCCAGCATTTT
TRBV29-1	many	.	TRBJ2-2	CSVDRAGAGELFF	TGCAGCGTTGATCGGGCTGGGGCCGGGGAGCTGTTTTTT
TRBV7-9	.	.	TRBJ2-5	CASSLASRQETQYF	TGTGCCAGCAGCTTAGCATCTCGACAAGAGACCCAGTACTTC
TRBV9	.	TRBD1	TRBJ1-2	CASSSGGGTGANYGYTF	TGTGCCAGCAGCTCAGGAGGGGGGACAGGGGCTAACTATGGCTACACCTTC
TRBV7-9	.	TRBD1	TRBJ2-7	CASSSYGTGDF	TGTGCCAGCAGCTCCTATGGGACAGGGGACTTC
TRBV6-1	.	.	TRBJ2-7	CATEVPGSGEQYF	TGTGCCACCGAGGTTCCGGGGTCGGGCGAGCAGTACTTC
TRBV25-1	.	TRBD2	TRBJ2-2	CAKRGSTGELFF	TGTGCCAAGCGGGGGAGCACCGGGGAGCTGTTTTTT
TRBV20-1	few	.	TRBJ1-1	CSASGDRGTEAFF	TGCAGTGCTAGCGGGGACCGGGGCACTGAAGCTTTCTTT